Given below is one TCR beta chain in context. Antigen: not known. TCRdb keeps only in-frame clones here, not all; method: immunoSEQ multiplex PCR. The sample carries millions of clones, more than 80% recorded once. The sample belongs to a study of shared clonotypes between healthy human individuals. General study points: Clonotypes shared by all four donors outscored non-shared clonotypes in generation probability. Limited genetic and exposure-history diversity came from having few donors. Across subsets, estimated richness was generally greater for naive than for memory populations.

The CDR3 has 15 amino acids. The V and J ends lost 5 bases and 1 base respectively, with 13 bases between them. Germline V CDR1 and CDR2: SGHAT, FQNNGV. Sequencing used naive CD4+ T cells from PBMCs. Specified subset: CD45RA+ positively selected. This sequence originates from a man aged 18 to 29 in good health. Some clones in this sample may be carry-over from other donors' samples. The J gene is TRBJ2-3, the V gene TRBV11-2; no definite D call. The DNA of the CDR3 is TGTGCCAGCAGCGCCCAGTCTCGAGGCACAGATACGCAGTATTTT. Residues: CASSAQSRGTDTQYF.